This passage covers 20 T cell receptor beta chains from one sample sequenced in a study of T cells after yellow fever vaccination. TCRdb analysed the 5' RACE reads with MiXCR anew, one entry per CDR3 protein. In the table there are around 360,000 distinct CDR3 sequences, 11% of which are singletons. This specimen consisted of PBMCs, obtained on the day of the first yellow fever vaccination. These TCRs come from a man aged 18-30 years who received the YFV17D yellow fever vaccine.

This clonotype came up many times. The chain links TRBV11-2 to TRBJ2-4; no definite D call. The V gene lost 2 bases and the J gene lost 2 bases, with 1 base spanning the gap. This CDR3 spans 12 amino acids. In germline, CDR1 is SGHAT, CDR2 FQNNGV. The CDR3, as DNA: TGTGCCAGCAGCTTATCCAAAAACATTCAGTACTTC. Protein product: CASSLSKNIQYF.

This clonotype was detected only a few times. The rearrangement uses TRBV9 and TRBJ1-2, with D hard to call. This CDR3 has 14 amino acids. Germline CDR1 is SGDLS and CDR2 is YYNGEE. V shed 2 bases and J shed 4 bases, with 12 bases lying between them. As DNA, the CDR3 is TGTGCCAGCAGCGTCTCCACTCTAGGCTATGGCTACACCTTC. Amino acid sequence: CASSVSTLGYGYTF.

This clonotype was observed a few times. V is TRBV20-1 and J is TRBJ2-7; a weak D match, TRBD1 (6 bases). V was pared by 3 bases and J by 6 bases, with 15 bases between. The CDR3 runs to 13 residues. Germline lookup yields CDR1 DFQATT and CDR2 SNEGSKA (reference sequence). As DNA, the CDR3 is TGCAGTGCTAGCAGCTGGGGGCGGATCGAGCAGTACTTC. This gives the protein CSASSWGRIEQYF.

The chain combines TRBV6-5 with TRBJ1-2; a possible D gene is TRBD1 (6 bases). This CDR3 is built from 14 residues. Looked up from germline, CDR1 is MNHEY and CDR2 is SVGAGI. Trimming took 4 bases from V and 4 from J, leaving 13 bases between them. In DNA form, the CDR3 reads TGTGCCAGCAGTTGGCGGGGGGCAGTCTATGGCTACACCTTC. Translation: CASSWRGAVYGYTF.

This clonotype was detected many times. This chain uses TRBV5-5 with TRBJ2-5; 9 positions match TRBD1. Germline-derived CDR1 and CDR2 are SGHKS and YYEKEE (reference sequence). The CDR3 sequence is 17 residues long. With 3 bases clipped from V and 4 bases from J, the junction kept 13 bases outside the gene matches. In nucleotides, the CDR3 is TGTGCCAGCAGCTCGCAACCGGGACAGGGAATTGGAGAGACCCAGTACTTC. Translated, it gives CASSSQPGQGIGETQYF.

This clonotype was counted between two and nine times. The chain combines TRBV30 with TRBJ1-1; D not certain. Trimming cost V 2 bases and J 1 base, with 11 bases left between them. CDR1 and CDR2 from the germline V gene are GTSNPN and SVGIG (reference sequence). The length of the CDR3 is 14 residues. CDR3 region: CAWSFLNGNTEAFF. DNA of the CDR3: TGTGCCTGGAGTTTCCTAAATGGGAACACTGAAGCTTTCTTT.

The rearrangement links TRBV20-1 to TRBJ1-1; D might be TRBD1 (6 bases). Germline V gene lookup returns CDR1 DFQATT and CDR2 SNEGSKA (reference sequence). The CDR3 runs 14 residues. V shed 2 bases and J shed 1 base, with 11 bases lying between them. The CDR3 reads CSARITGRNTEAFF. The CDR3 coding sequence is TGCAGTGCTAGAATAACAGGGCGGAACACTGAAGCTTTCTTT.

The chain carries TRBV15 and TRBJ2-1; 7 nucleotides line up with TRBD1. In germline, CDR1 is LNHNV, CDR2 YYDKDF (reference sequence). Trimming removed 1 base from V and 7 bases from J; junction bases left unmatched: 7. The CDR3 length is 15 residues. The CDR3 sequence is CATSRAGQGVNEQFF. The CDR3 DNA is TGTGCCACCAGCAGAGCAGGGCAGGGGGTTAATGAGCAGTTCTTC.

The rearrangement joins TRBV18 to TRBJ2-1; D remains ambiguous. The V end lost 2 bases, the J end lost 10 bases, and 18 bases lay between the germline ends. Germline CDR1 reads KGHSH; CDR2 reads LQKENI. There are 15 residues in the CDR3. CDR3 in DNA: TGTGCCAGCTCACCAGAATCTCGGACCTCTCAAGAGCAGTTCTTC. This gives the protein CASSPESRTSQEQFF. The full variable domain, with the rest looked up from reference TRBV18 and TRBJ2-1, is NAGVMQNPRHLVRRRGQEARLRCSPMKGHSHVYWYRQLPEEGLKFMVYLQKENIIDESGMPKERFSAEFPKEGPSILRIQQVVRGDSAAYFCASSPESRTSQEQFFGPGTRLTVL.

Only a few counts were recorded for this clonotype. The V call is TRBV14, the J call TRBJ2-7; 7 bases match TRBD1. Germline CDR1 reads SGHDN; CDR2 reads FVKESK. The CDR3 covers 14 residues. J lost 6 bases, V lost 4 bases, and 9 bases had no gene match. CDR3 bases: TGTGCCAGCAGCCGAGTGACAGGGTACGGCGAGCAGTACTTC. It translates to CASSRVTGYGEQYF.

On this clonotype: This sequence may be a read error, since a much larger clone differs from it by one base. The chain carries TRBV9 and TRBJ2-5; 13 nucleotides match TRBD2. V lost 3 bases to trimming and J lost 4 bases; unmatched junction nucleotides: 3. Per the germline V gene, CDR1 is SGDLS and CDR2 is YYNGEE. The CDR3 extends over 15 amino acids. The CDR3 protein is CASSAGLAGTETQYF. Written as DNA, the CDR3 is TGTGCCAGCAGCGCGGGACTAGCGGGGACAGAGACCCAGTACTTC.

Remarks on this clonotype: The junction shows a germline mismatch at one end, possibly a read error. J is TRBJ2-5 and V is TRBV7-6; possible D gene TRBD2, 5 bases. Germline V gene lookup returns CDR1 SGHVS and CDR2 FNYEAQ. This CDR3 is 14 amino acids long. CDR3 bases: TGTGCCAGCAGCTTGCAGACATTGGGAGAGACCCAGCACTTC. Its protein product is CASSLQTLGETQHF.

J is TRBJ2-7 and V is TRBV5-1; perhaps D is TRBD1 or TRBD2 (6 bases each). CDR3 length: 14 residues. The V and J ends lost 4 bases and 5 bases respectively, with 16 bases between them. The germline CDR1 and CDR2 sequences are SGHRS and YFSETQ. CDR3 protein: CASSALGGGHEQYF. DNA for the CDR3: TGCGCCAGCAGCGCCCTGGGGGGCGGCCACGAGCAGTACTTC. The full variable domain, its missing parts supplied by reference TRBV5-1 and TRBJ2-7, is KAGVTQTPRYLIKTRGQQVTLSCSPISGHRSVSWYQQTPGQGLQFLFEYFSETQRNKGNFPGRFSGRQFSNSRSEMNVSTLELGDSALYLCASSALGGGHEQYFGPGTRLTVT.

On this clonotype itself: A much larger clone lies one base from this, so it may be a read error. The chain uses TRBV3-1 and TRBJ2-3; TRBD2 is a possible D gene (5 bases). There are 12 residues in the CDR3. CDR1 is LGHDT, CDR2 YNNKEL, per germline (reference sequence). CDR3 nucleotide sequence: TGTGCCACCAGCCAAGCGGTAGATACGCAGTATTTT. It specifies CATSQAVDTQYF.

This clonotype has more than one count but fewer than ten. The J gene is TRBJ2-4, the V gene TRBV11-2, with TRBD1 identical over 7 bases. CDR3 length: 15 amino acids. The germline V gene encodes CDR1 SGHAT and CDR2 FQNNGV. V lost 4 bases, J lost 4 bases, and 7 bases stayed unmatched. The CDR3 is CASSSKNRGKNIQYF. The CDR3 bases are TGTGCCAGCAGCTCAAAAAACAGGGGTAAAAACATTCAGTACTTC.

This clonotype has only a few counts. V usage is TRBV20-1 and J usage is TRBJ2-7, with 8 bases identical to TRBD1. The V and J ends lost 3 bases and 3 bases, in that order; junction bases with no gene match: 7. Germline V gives CDR1 DFQATT, CDR2 SNEGSKA (reference sequence). The CDR3 loop spans 14 amino acids. CDR3 nucleotides: TGCAGTGCTAGGGGGGGACAGGAACTCTACGAGCAGTACGTC. Protein: CSARGGQELYEQYV.

The chain employs TRBV5-6 and TRBJ2-7, with TRBD1 identical over 8 bases. Germline loops: CDR1 SGHDT, CDR2 YYEEEE. Germline trimming cut 4 bases from V and 2 bases from J; bases unmatched to any gene: 5. CDR3 length: 14 amino acids. CDR3 nucleotides: TGTGCCAGCAGCGCCGACAGGGGAACCTACGAGCAGTACTTC. This translates into CASSADRGTYEQYF. The variable domain in full, completed from reference TRBV5-6 and TRBJ2-7, reads DAGVTQSPTHLIKTRGQQVTLRCSPKSGHDTVSWYQQALGQGPQFIFQYYEEEERQRGNFPDRFSGHQFPNYSSELNVNALLLGDSALYLCASSADRGTYEQYFGPGTRLTVT.

The V gene is TRBV5-1, the J gene TRBJ1-4, with 11 bases that match TRBD1. The length of the CDR3 is 15 residues. V trimming: 4 bases; J trimming: 10 bases; junction bases outside the gene matches: 9. Germline V gene data show CDR1 as SGHRS and CDR2 as YFSETQ. The CDR3 region has the DNA TGCGCCAGCAGCCTCGGGACAGGGGGTACCGTAAAACTGTTTTTT. It encodes CASSLGTGGTVKLFF.

This clonotype was observed at least ten times. V gene TRBV5-1 combines with J gene TRBJ2-1, with D maybe TRBD1 (5 bases). This CDR3 has 14 residues. Between the trimmed V and J ends, which lost 5 bases and 5 bases, there was a span of 14 bases. Germline V gene data show CDR1 as SGHRS and CDR2 as YFSETQ. CDR3 sequence: CASSLERQNNEQFF. The CDR3 nucleotides read TGCGCCAGCAGTCTAGAGCGACAGAACAATGAGCAGTTCTTC.

J is TRBJ2-3 and V is TRBV4-3; 7 nucleotides match TRBD1. V shed 3 bases and J 1 base; nucleotides not matched to a gene: 7. The CDR3 is 16 residues long. Germline V gene data show CDR1 as LGHNA and CDR2 as YSLEER. As DNA, the CDR3 is TGCGCCAGCAGCCAGGCCCGACAGGGAGGCACAGATACGCAGTATTTT. Translating it yields CASSQARQGGTDTQYF.